A single sample is the source of the 7 T cell receptor beta chains below, sequenced in a study of a mutant IDH1 vaccine in newly diagnosed glioma. This sample's time point: week 11, during vaccination. Each vaccine dose was 300 ug of mutant IDH1 20-mer peptide, with topical imiquimod. Their specific antigens are unknown. Using immunoSEQ multiplex PCR, the repertoire was profiled, and TCRdb retains in-frame clones only, with some absent. Among about 66,000 clones, approximately 88% were seen once, and the ten largest hold about 9.4%. Sequenced material: PBMCs, taken from a glioma patient whose treatment included an IDH1 peptide vaccine. The receptors were sampled from a woman in her 50s with glioma.

This clone appeared a single time. The chain uses TRBV5-4 and TRBJ1-4, with no clear D. Germline lookup yields CDR1 SGHNT and CDR2 YYREEE (reference sequence). Trimming cost V 4 bases and J 2 bases, with 12 bases left between them. The CDR3 contains 15 residues. The CDR3 spells CASSPSQNTNEKLFF. In nucleotides, the CDR3 is TGTGCCAGCAGCCCCTCGCAGAACACTAATGAAAAACTGTTTTTT.

This chain joins TRBV6-5 and TRBJ1-2; TRBD1 agrees at 8 bases. This CDR3 is 14 amino acids long. CDR1 is MNHEY and CDR2 is SVGAGI in the germline V gene. Trimming took 4 bases from V and 3 from J; bases not matched to a gene: 4. The CDR3, as DNA: TGTGCCAGCAGTTCGGACAGGGCCGACTATGGCTACACCTTC. Amino acid sequence: CASSSDRADYGYTF.

As DNA, the CDR3 is TGTGCCACCAACGAGGGCCCGGAGCAGTACTTC. Amino acids: CATNEGPEQYF. The chain uses TRBV7-9 and TRBJ2-7, with D possibly being TRBD2 (5 bases). The germline V gene has CDR1 SEHNR and CDR2 FQNEAQ (reference sequence). Trimming left V 10 bases short and J 7 bases short, with 14 bases between. This CDR3 region has 11 residues.

Here the CDR3 reads CASSRAHNQPQHF. The CDR3 coding sequence is TGTGCCAGCAGCCGGGCCCACAATCAGCCCCAGCATTTT. This sequence joins TRBV6-5 and TRBJ1-5; no clear D gene. The V and J ends lost 6 bases and 3 bases respectively, with 9 bases between them. This CDR3 comprises 13 residues. In germline, CDR1 is MNHEY, CDR2 SVGAGI.

The chain combines TRBV19 with TRBJ1-2; 11 positions agree with TRBD1. Trimming cost V 5 bases and J 4 bases; bases outside gene matches: 12. In germline, CDR1 is LNHDA, CDR2 SQIVND (reference sequence). This CDR3 region has 17 residues. As DNA, the CDR3 is TGTGCCAGTAGTTCCTTAAGGACAGGGGGCGCCGGCTATGGCTACACCTTC. It translates to CASSSLRTGGAGYGYTF.

V and J are TRBV7-6 and TRBJ1-5, with D hard to call. Deletions cut 5 bases from V and 2 bases from J, with 13 bases between. The CDR3 is 15 residues long. CDR1 SGHVS and CDR2 FNYEAQ come from the germline V gene. CDR3 sequence (DNA): TGTGCCAGCAGCCCCCTGGTGGGCGGCAATCAGCCCCAGCATTTT. Translation: CASSPLVGGNQPQHF. Complete variable domain (other parts from reference TRBV7-6 and TRBJ1-5): GAGVSQSPRYKVTKRGQDVALRCDPISGHVSLYWYRQALGQGPEFLTYFNYEAQQDKSGLPNDRFSAERPEGSISTLTIQRTEQRDSAMYRCASSPLVGGNQPQHFGDGTRLSIL.

This chain joins TRBV7-9 and TRBJ1-4; D possibly corresponds to TRBD1 (5 bases). Trimming cost V 5 bases and J 6 bases, with 16 bases left between them. The germline gives CDR1 SEHNR, CDR2 FQNEAQ (reference sequence). CDR3 length: 15 amino acids. The CDR3 is CASSTWGGWDEKLFF. The DNA for the CDR3 is TGTGCCAGCAGCACTTGGGGGGGATGGGATGAAAAACTGTTTTTT. The full variable domain, rest sourced from reference TRBV7-9 and TRBJ1-4, is DTGVSQNPRHKITKRGQNVTFRCDPISEHNRLYWYRQTLGQGPEFLTYFQNEAQLEKSRLLSDRFSAERPKGSFSTLEIQRTEQGDSAMYLCASSTWGGWDEKLFFGSGTQLSVL.